These 6 T cell receptor beta chains were all obtained from the same sample, sequenced in a study of cytomegalovirus exposure and HLA in healthy donors. The PCR had 60 Vbeta and 13 Jbeta primers. Here immunoSEQ multiplex PCR was the method, and the copy in TCRdb shows in-frame clones only, minus some. This sample has around 150,000 clones; about 68% occur once, and the top ten carry 1.5% to 2%. The source material was PBMCs. These receptors all stem from a human donor in good health.

V is TRBV5-1 and J is TRBJ2-7; D ambiguous. The CDR3 has 16 amino acids. V lost 0 bases and J lost 4, with 17 bases in between. The germline V gene has CDR1 SGHRS and CDR2 YFSETQ. In nucleotides, the CDR3 is TGCGCCAGCAGCTTGGGGTCAGGTGAGATGACGTACGAGCAGTACTTC. Translated, it gives CASSLGSGEMTYEQYF.

The rearrangement joins TRBV9 to TRBJ2-1; tentative D call: TRBD2 (5 bases). V lost 4 bases and J 7 bases, leaving 15 bases between the germline ends. The CDR3 sequence is 14 residues long. Looked up from germline, CDR1 is SGDLS and CDR2 is YYNGEE. The chain's CDR3 is CASSFRVSANEQFF. Written as DNA, the CDR3 is TGTGCCAGCAGCTTCCGGGTTAGCGCGAATGAGCAGTTCTTC.

V gene TRBV5-1 combines with J gene TRBJ2-1; 8 nucleotides agree with TRBD2. CDR1 SGHRS and CDR2 YFSETQ come from the germline V gene. The CDR3 contains 14 residues. V lost 6 bases and J lost 5; bases outside the gene matches: 7. The CDR3 spells CASTLAGLHNEQFF. In DNA, the CDR3 is TGCGCCAGCACTCTAGCGGGCCTCCACAATGAGCAGTTCTTC.

For the CDR3, the DNA is TGTGCCAGCTCACCCTTGTCAGGGCACATTAACTATGGCTACACCTTC. Its protein is CASSPLSGHINYGYTF. The chain couples TRBV18 to TRBJ1-2, with TRBD1 as a possible D gene (5 bases). Germline CDR1 reads KGHSH; CDR2 reads LQKENI. Trimming removed 3 bases at V and 1 base at J, with 15 bases between. CDR3 length: 16 residues. Supplemented by reference TRBV18 and TRBJ1-2, the full variable domain reads NAGVMQNPRHLVRRRGQEARLRCSPMKGHSHVYWYRQLPEEGLKFMVYLQKENIIDESGMPKERFSAEFPKEGPSILRIQQVVRGDSAAYFCASSPLSGHINYGYTFGSGTRLTVV.

The gene calls are TRBV5-3 and TRBJ1-5, with 12 nucleotides matching TRBD1. TRBV5-3 is an ORF; its function is uncertain. Trimming cost V 5 bases and J 5 bases; bases outside gene matches: 17. CDR3 size: 19 residues. CDR3 nucleotides: TGTGCCAGAAGTTCCCGACCGGGACAGGGGGCTACGCGACATCAGCCCCAGCATTTT. Its protein is CARSSRPGQGATRHQPQHF.

The V gene is TRBV7-8, the J gene TRBJ2-3; TRBD2 agrees at 14 bases. The CDR3 sequence is 16 residues long. Losses at the gene ends were 5 bases for V and 6 bases for J; bases not matched to a gene: 7. Germline CDR1 and CDR2: SGHVS and FQNEAQ. CDR3 residues: CASSLGTSGRSDTQYF. In DNA form, the CDR3 reads TGTGCCAGCAGCCTTGGGACTAGCGGGAGATCGGATACGCAGTATTTT.